The entry below describes one TCR beta chain. Antigen unknown. Time point noted: baseline, week 1 (first vaccination visit). Treatment reported: pre-vaccination baseline after standard-of-care therapy. This entry comes from a study of a mutant IDH1 vaccine in newly diagnosed glioma. Study details: Mean patient age was around 40 years; around 60% were male and approximately 40% female. Former treatment meant radiotherapy, temozolomide, or both; the majority had gotten both.

Sequenced by immunoSEQ multiplex PCR; TCRdb stores in-frame clones only, minus some. In the table there are approximately 100,000 clones, around 90% of which are singletons. The study's findings and limits: Pseudoprogression looked unconnected to shifts in top peripheral T cell clonotypes. Most patients, 90% to 95%, showed vaccine-induced immune responses.

The CDR3 loop spans 14 amino acids. V dropped 4 bases and J dropped 1 base, with 7 bases sitting between them. Germline V gene lookup returns CDR1 MRHNA and CDR2 SNTAGT. The source was PBMCs, collected from a glioma patient treated with radiotherapy, temozolomide or both. The chain combines TRBV6-4 with TRBJ2-2; D is uncertain. The sequence derives from a woman in her forties or fifties with glioma. In DNA, the CDR3 is TGTGCCAGCAGTGTGTTAATGAACACCGGGGAGCTGTTTTTT. Translating it yields CASSVLMNTGELFF.